Shown below are 24 T cell receptor beta chains from a single sample sequenced in a study of blood T cell repertoires in COVID-19. This table comes from immunoSEQ multiplex PCR, and its TCRdb copy is limited to in-frame clones, with some not included. The repertoire includes roughly 200,000 clones, 86% of them detected once, and under 9.5% sits in the top ten. The sequenced material came from PBMCs or T cells enriched from blood (not recorded which). The receptors here all came from a woman in her twenties or thirties who had recovered from COVID-19.

This chain joins TRBV11-2 and TRBJ2-4; D may be TRBD2 (6 bases). CDR3 length equals 15 residues. The germline CDR1 and CDR2 sequences are SGHAT and FQNNGV. Trimming removed 0 bases at V and 5 bases at J, with 11 bases between. The CDR3 DNA reads as TGTGCCAGCAGCTTAGAGTATACTAGCCAAAACATTCAGTACTTC. Its protein product is CASSLEYTSQNIQYF.

This rearrangement joins TRBV10-2 to TRBJ2-1; TRBD2 matches at 7 bases. J lost 5 bases, V lost 5 bases, and 3 bases had no gene match. The CDR3 is 13 amino acids. Germline loops: CDR1 WSHSY, CDR2 SAAADI. The CDR3 DNA reads as TGCGCCAGCAGTTGGACTAGGAACAATGAGCAGTTCTTC. Translation gives CASSWTRNNEQFF.

The chain uses TRBV29-1 and TRBJ2-7; a weak D match, TRBD2 (6 bases). Germline V CDR1 and CDR2: SQVTM, ANQGSEA. Trimming stripped 4 bases from V and 4 bases from J, with 14 bases between. The CDR3 contains 13 residues. CDR3 in DNA: TGCAGCGTTGCCCGGGACTTTAAATACGAGCAGTACTTC. It yields the protein CSVARDFKYEQYF.

The chain combines TRBV5-1 with TRBJ1-6, with TRBD1 as a possible D gene (5 bases). CDR1 is SGHRS, CDR2 YFSETQ, per germline. CDR3 length: 15 residues. Trimming took 4 bases from V and 5 from J, leaving 13 bases between them. CDR3 nucleotides: TGCGCCAGCAGCCGGCGGGGCTCGAATAATTCACCCCTCCACTTT. Its protein is CASSRRGSNNSPLHF. Based on the CDR3 plus reference TRBV5-1 and TRBJ1-6, the full variable domain is KAGVTQTPRYLIKTRGQQVTLSCSPISGHRSVSWYQQTPGQGLQFLFEYFSETQRNKGNFPGRFSGRQFSNSRSEMNVSTLELGDSALYLCASSRRGSNNSPLHFGNGTRLTVT.

This clone was seen only once. This chain links TRBV3-1 (or the pseudogene TRBV3-2) with TRBJ2-7, with a weak D call TRBD1 (5 bases). V was clipped by 2 bases and J by 2 bases, with 13 bases between them. Germline loops: CDR1 LGHDT, CDR2 YNNKEL (reference sequence). The CDR3 runs to 15 residues. The CDR3 sequence is CASSQSLTDTYEQYF. The CDR3 DNA reads TGTGCCAGCAGCCAAAGCTTGACAGATACCTACGAGCAGTACTTC.

The rearrangement links TRBV7-9 to TRBJ2-3; 8 nucleotides agree with TRBD2. The CDR3 covers 15 residues. V dropped 5 bases and J dropped 0; count of bases not matched to a gene: 4. Germline V gene sequence: CDR1 SEHNR, CDR2 FQNEAQ (reference sequence). CDR3 nucleotides: TGTGCCAGCAGCGGACCTAGCGGGAGCACAGATACGCAGTATTTT. Translating gives CASSGPSGSTDTQYF. The full variable domain, its missing parts supplied by reference TRBV7-9 and TRBJ2-3, is DTGVSQNPRHKITKRGQNVTFRCDPISEHNRLYWYRQTLGQGPEFLTYFQNEAQLEKSRLLSDRFSAERPKGSFSTLEIQRTEQGDSAMYLCASSGPSGSTDTQYFGPGTRLTVL.

The gene calls are TRBV11-2 and TRBJ2-3, with 9 bases that match TRBD2. This CDR3 spans 17 amino acids. The V gene end was trimmed by 6 bases and the J gene end by 2 bases; junction bases not matched to a gene: 12. Germline V lookup: CDR1 SGHAT, CDR2 FQNNGV. CDR3 residues: CASRRLADIRDTDTQYF. The CDR3 DNA is TGTGCCAGCAGGCGACTAGCGGACATAAGAGACACAGATACGCAGTATTTT.

This clone came up once. The J gene is TRBJ2-5, the V gene TRBV29-1, with 13 bases identical to TRBD2. Trimming at V came to 6 bases and at J to 3 bases, leaving 10 bases not matched to a gene. The CDR3 sequence is 16 residues long. The V gene's germline CDR1 is SQVTM and CDR2 ANQGSEA. CDR3 sequence: CSVVGLAGSEEETQYF. The CDR3 DNA follows: TGCAGCGTGGTGGGACTAGCGGGGAGCGAGGAAGAGACCCAGTACTTC.

This clone has a single count. The chain carries TRBV6-5 and TRBJ1-4, with a possible D match to TRBD1 (6 bases). This CDR3 contains 14 residues. The V gene's germline CDR1 is MNHEY and CDR2 SVGAGI. Between the trimmed V and J ends, which lost 6 bases and 5 bases, there was a span of 13 bases. The CDR3 here is CASRARTVNEKLFF. The CDR3 nucleotides are TGTGCCAGCAGGGCCCGGACAGTAAATGAAAAACTGTTTTTT.

The chain joins TRBV5-4 to TRBJ1-1; D gene uncertain. Trimming removed 0 bases from V and 4 bases from J, with 4 bases in between. The CDR3 covers 12 residues. Germline CDR1 SGHNT, CDR2 YYREEE (reference sequence). CDR3 DNA: TGTGCCAGCAGCTTGGACAGCACTGAAGCTTTCTTT. As protein: CASSLDSTEAFF.

The chain links TRBV28 to TRBJ1-2; D is uncertain. Trimming took off 6 bases at V and 1 base at J, with 15 bases between the two ends. There are 15 residues in the CDR3. CDR1 and CDR2 (germline): MDHEN, SYDVKM. CDR3 DNA sequence: TGTGCCAGCAGAGACGCAAGCGGGGATAACTATGGCTACACCTTC. As protein: CASRDASGDNYGYTF.

This rearrangement joins TRBV28 to TRBJ1-2, with D unclear. Germline V gives CDR1 MDHEN, CDR2 SYDVKM. There are 14 residues in the CDR3. V lost 5 bases, J lost 4 bases, and 14 bases lay in between. The CDR3 DNA follows: TGTGCCAGCAGTCCCCCATCCTCGAGCTATGGCTACACCTTC. Protein product: CASSPPSSSYGYTF.

This clone was seen only once. This chain links TRBV5-6 with TRBJ2-3, with 9 bases that match TRBD1. After removal of 0 bases from V and 2 bases from J, the junction contained 1 base not matched to a gene. CDR3 size: 15 residues. The V gene's germline CDR1 is SGHDT and CDR2 YYEEEE. The CDR3 region has the DNA TGTGCCAGCAGCTTGGACAGGGGGCCCACAGATACGCAGTATTTT. Encoded protein: CASSLDRGPTDTQYF.

CDR3 loop: CASSRQGLTTDTQYF. CDR3 in DNA: TGTGCCAGCTCACGCCAGGGACTAACCACAGATACGCAGTATTTT. The chain combines TRBV18 with TRBJ2-3, with 7 bases matching TRBD2. CDR1 is KGHSH, CDR2 LQKENI, per germline. CDR3 length: 15 residues. The junction had 6 bases not matched to a gene; V was cut back by 4 bases and J by 2 bases. Variable domain in full (rest from reference TRBV18 and TRBJ2-3): NAGVMQNPRHLVRRRGQEARLRCSPMKGHSHVYWYRQLPEEGLKFMVYLQKENIIDESGMPKERFSAEFPKEGPSILRIQQVVRGDSAAYFCASSRQGLTTDTQYFGPGTRLTVL.

This chain connects TRBV28 to TRBJ2-7; 9 bases are a match to TRBD2. CDR3 length: 15 amino acids. Trimming took 2 bases from V and 2 from J; bases not matched to a gene: 4. Germline V gives CDR1 MDHEN, CDR2 SYDVKM. Written as DNA, the CDR3 is TGTGCCAGCAGTTTACCAGCGGGAGGCACCTACGAGCAGTACTTC. Translated, it gives CASSLPAGGTYEQYF.

The V call is TRBV2, the J call TRBJ2-1, with 11 nucleotides matching TRBD1. In germline, CDR1 is SNHLY, CDR2 FYNNEI. This CDR3 spans 13 amino acids. The ends lost 6 bases at V and 8 bases at J; junction bases unmatched: 3. The CDR3 DNA reads TGTGCCAGCAGGAGGACAGGGGGCGATGAGCAGTTCTTC. This gives the protein CASRRTGGDEQFF.

This chain joins TRBV5-4 and TRBJ2-7; 7 nucleotides match TRBD2. CDR1 SGHNT and CDR2 YYREEE come from the germline V gene (reference sequence). The CDR3 sequence is 16 residues long. V gave up 0 bases and J gave up 7 bases; unmatched junction bases: 13. CDR3 bases: TGTGCCAGCAGCTTGGGAAGCGGGACGGGGTTGAGGGAGCAGTACTTC. It specifies CASSLGSGTGLREQYF.

This rearrangement joins TRBV4-1 to TRBJ2-1, with TRBD2 matching over 11 bases. Trimming cost V 0 bases and J 8 bases; bases outside gene matches: 15. The CDR3 sequence is 19 residues long. Germline CDR1 reads MGHRA; CDR2 reads YSYEKL. The CDR3 protein is CASSQDRGTSGYLRDEQFF. The CDR3 bases are TGCGCCAGCAGCCAAGATCGGGGGACTAGCGGTTACCTGAGGGATGAGCAGTTCTTC.

This clone was observed once. V gene TRBV5-1 combines with J gene TRBJ2-7, with D possibly matching TRBD2 (6 bases). Germline V CDR1 and CDR2: SGHRS, YFSETQ. The CDR3 loop spans 12 amino acids. Between the trimmed V and J ends, which lost 4 bases and 3 bases, there was a span of 8 bases. The CDR3 region has the DNA TGCGCCAGCAGCAGGGACTTCTACGAGCAGTACTTC. This translates into CASSRDFYEQYF.

This chain joins TRBV4-1 and TRBJ2-7, with TRBD2 matching over 7 bases. Germline CDR1 reads MGHRA; CDR2 reads YSYEKL. V trimming: 2 bases; J trimming: 2 bases; junction bases outside the gene matches: 3. The CDR3 is 14 amino acids. This chain's CDR3 is CASSQLGGTYEQYF. CDR3 in DNA: TGCGCCAGCAGCCAACTCGGGGGGACCTACGAGCAGTACTTC.

J is TRBJ2-1 and V is TRBV7-9, with 8 bases that match TRBD2. Germline V CDR1 and CDR2: SEHNR, FQNEAQ (reference sequence). This CDR3 region has 15 residues. V shed 3 bases, J shed 4 bases, and the junction held 5 bases outside the gene matches. CDR3 sequence reads: CASSFPASGYNEQFF. The DNA for the CDR3 is TGTGCCAGCAGCTTTCCGGCTAGCGGGTACAATGAGCAGTTCTTC.

This clone was seen a handful of times. The V gene is TRBV28, the J gene TRBJ1-5; no clear D. Germline V gene sequence: CDR1 MDHEN, CDR2 SYDVKM. The V gene lost 5 bases and the J gene lost 5 bases, with 16 bases spanning the gap. This CDR3 is 15 amino acids long. This CDR3 is CASSIRGRRDQPQHF. As DNA, the CDR3 is TGTGCCAGCAGTATCCGCGGGCGAAGGGATCAGCCCCAGCATTTT.

The rearrangement joins TRBV28 to TRBJ1-4; 9 nucleotides align to TRBD1. With 4 bases clipped from V and 5 bases from J, the junction kept 5 bases outside the gene matches. Germline-derived CDR1 and CDR2 are MDHEN and SYDVKM. The CDR3 totals 15 residues. CDR3: CASSYTGQGNEKLFF. CDR3 DNA: TGTGCCAGCAGTTATACAGGACAGGGGAATGAAAAACTGTTTTTT.

This sequence joins TRBV3-1 (or the pseudogene TRBV3-2) and TRBJ2-1; 9 nucleotides align to TRBD2. Germline-derived CDR1 and CDR2 are LGHDT and YNNKEL (reference sequence). The CDR3 covers 18 residues. The J segment lost 5 bases and the V segment lost 1 base, leaving 12 bases of the junction unmatched. For the CDR3, the DNA is TGTGCCAGCAGCCAAGTTCTAGTGTCCAGCGGGAGGCACAATGAGCAGTTCTTC. As protein: CASSQVLVSSGRHNEQFF.